The TCR beta chain under discussion was sequenced for a study of blood T cells in healthy people across ages. Study findings and constraints: It was held that the diversity estimates obtained from one million T cells were underestimates.

The V and J ends lost 3 bases and 2 bases respectively, with 11 bases between them. The germline gives CDR1 DFQATT, CDR2 SNEGSKA (reference sequence). This CDR3 has 14 amino acids. Primed by a sample-barcoded 5' primer and a J-beta primer mix, a second PCR proceeded for roughly 6 to 12 cycles. A single record per CDR3 protein comes from TCRdb applying MiXCR to the 5' RACE reads. The sample records about 560,000 distinct CDR3 sequences, roughly a quarter being singletons. Comment on this clonotype: Its target is unknown.

The sample also formed part of further work on T cells of mothers and their children.

The chain joins TRBV20-1 to TRBJ2-4, with D possibly being TRBD2 (5 bases). Material: blood. The TCR comes from a boy between 2 and 15 years old in good health. The CDR3, as DNA: TGCAGTGCTAGTCGGGATATGACCAAAAACATTCAGTACTTC. As protein: CSASRDMTKNIQYF.